The rows below give T cell receptor beta chains drawn from one sample of a study of response to subunit inactivated influenza vaccine. TCRdb processed the RT-PCR reads anew with MiXCR; each CDR3 protein has one entry. This table holds 650,000 to 800,000 distinct CDR3 sequences, approximately 14% found once. Source: PBMCs from blood, taken 14 to 15 days before vaccination. All receptors derive from a man aged 45-60 years who received an inactivated influenza vaccine. The CDR3 runs from the conserved cysteine through the conserved F or W. D genes are given only for firm matches. Clone size is given for some rows only: seen once, a few or many times, or a class if the clone is expanded.

D,V,size,J,DNA,CDR3
TRBD1,TRBV5-1,.,TRBJ2-3,TGCGCCAGCAGCATAAGGACAGGGTCAGATACGCAGTATTTT,CASSIRTGSDTQYF
TRBD1,TRBV20-1,.,TRBJ2-7,TGCAGTGCTGCCCGGGACAGGGCTTCCTACGAGCAGTACTTC,CSAARDRASYEQYF
TRBD1,TRBV20-1,.,TRBJ1-5,TGCAGTGCTAGAGAGGAAACCGGGACAGGGGGCCCTCAGCCCCAGCATTTT,CSAREETGTGGPQPQHF
TRBD2,TRBV12-3/TRBV12-4,few,TRBJ2-4,TGTGCCAGCAGTTTCCGGGAGCGGGGGGGTGCATACATTCAGTACTTC,CASSFRERGGAYIQYF
.,TRBV20-1,few,TRBJ1-2,TGCAGTGCTAGAGATAACGATTTTCACGACACCTTC,CSARDNDFHDTF
TRBD1,TRBV3-1,few,TRBJ2-2,TGTGCCAGCAGCCAAGTTTCGTGGGGACAGGGGATTACCGGGGAGCTGTTTTTT,CASSQVSWGQGITGELFF
.,TRBV7-2,many,TRBJ2-5,TGTGCCAGCAGCTTAGGGGCCTCGTGGGGGGAGACCCAGTACTTC,CASSLGASWGETQYF
.,TRBV11-2,many,TRBJ1-1,TGTGCCAGCAGCTTAGGGCCAGGGGCACAAGCTGAAGCTTTCTTT,CASSLGPGAQAEAFF
.,TRBV5-6,many,TRBJ1-1,TGTGCCAGCAGCTTGGCCGCTATAAACACTGAAGCTTTCTTT,CASSLAAINTEAFF
.,TRBV20-1,.,TRBJ2-5,TGCAGTGCTAGGGATTTTCGGCAGACCCTCCAAGAGACCCAGTACTTC,CSARDFRQTLQETQYF
TRBD1,TRBV27,few,TRBJ1-6,TGTGCCAGCAGGACTCTACTACAGGGGAGCTATAATTCACCCCTCCACTTT,CASRTLLQGSYNSPLHF
.,TRBV7-9,many,TRBJ2-7,TGTGCCAGCAGCCCTGATCCCAACTCCTACGAGCAGTACTTC,CASSPDPNSYEQYF
TRBD1,TRBV12-3/TRBV12-4,few,TRBJ1-5,TGTGCCAGCAGTTGGACAGGGGGTTATCAGCCCCAGCATTTT,CASSWTGGYQPQHF
.,TRBV10-3,few,TRBJ1-2,TGTGCCATCGGCCGTGCCTACTATGGCTACACCTTC,CAIGRAYYGYTF
TRBD1,TRBV28,.,TRBJ1-3,TGTGCCAGCAGCCCCAGGGGGGGTACGGACACCATATATTTT,CASSPRGGTDTIYF
TRBD2,TRBV29-1,few,TRBJ2-3,TGCAGCGTTGGGAACGGGGCGGGAGGGCCCGGAGATACGCAGTATTTT,CSVGNGAGGPGDTQYF
.,TRBV29-1,.,TRBJ2-3,TGCAGCGTCCCCTATTTGCACACAGATACGCAGTATTTT,CSVPYLHTDTQYF
.,TRBV5-1,few,TRBJ2-7,TGCGCCAGCAGCTTGAAGCAGGGTACCTACGAGCAGTACTTC,CASSLKQGTYEQYF
TRBD1,TRBV2,few,TRBJ2-1,TGTGCCAGCAGGTTATCGGGACAGGGCTACAATGAGCAGTTCTTC,CASRLSGQGYNEQFF
.,TRBV21-1,few,TRBJ2-7,TGTGCCAGCAGCAAAGATGGGGAGTCGGTATCCAACGAGCAGTACTTC,CASSKDGESVSNEQYF
.,TRBV12-3/TRBV12-4,few,TRBJ2-7,TGTGCCAGCAGTTTAGAAGGATTTACCTACGAGCAGTACTTC,CASSLEGFTYEQYF
.,TRBV4-3,many,TRBJ2-3,TGCGCCAGCAGCCTAATAGCAGGTAGCACAGATACGCAGTATTTT,CASSLIAGSTDTQYF
.,TRBV5-1,many,TRBJ1-5,TGCGCCAGCAGCTTGTCGGGGGGCCGACAGCCCCAGCATTTT,CASSLSGGRQPQHF
TRBD1,TRBV11-2,few,TRBJ2-4,TGTGCCAGCAGCTTACGGACAGGGATGGCCAAAAACATTCAGTACTTC,CASSLRTGMAKNIQYF
.,TRBV12-3/TRBV12-4,many,TRBJ2-3,TGTGCCAGCAGTTTTTTCGCGGGTAGCACAGATACGCAGTATTTT,CASSFFAGSTDTQYF
.,TRBV6-2/TRBV6-3,.,TRBJ2-7,TGTGCCAGCAGTTACGGTGACAGCCGCTACGAGCAGTACTTC,CASSYGDSRYEQYF
TRBD1,TRBV7-9,.,TRBJ2-7,TGTGCCAGCAGCTCCCTTGGCAGGGGGCTATCCTACGAGCAGTACTTC,CASSSLGRGLSYEQYF
TRBD1,TRBV6-2/TRBV6-3,once,TRBJ2-7,TGTGCCAGCACCCCTTGGGACAGGGACTACGAGCAGTACTTC,CASTPWDRDYEQYF
TRBD1,TRBV4-2,few,TRBJ2-1,TGTGCCAGCAGTCTCAGGGACAGGTGGGATTACAATGAGCAGTTCTTC,CASSLRDRWDYNEQFF
TRBD1,TRBV7-9,.,TRBJ2-7,TGTGCCAGCAGCTCCCCAACCGGACAGGGGGGAGCGTACGAGCAGTACTTC,CASSSPTGQGGAYEQYF
.,TRBV6-5,few,TRBJ1-6,TGTGCCAGCAGTTATCGTGACCAATCACCCCTCCACTTT,CASSYRDQSPLHF
TRBD2,TRBV28,.,TRBJ2-3,TGTGCCAGCAGTTTATGGGGAGGGCGCGCAGATACGCAGTATTTT,CASSLWGGRADTQYF
.,TRBV29-1,.,TRBJ1-1,TGCAGCGTTGAATCAGGCAGGGTCGGGACTTTCTTT,CSVESGRVGTFF
.,TRBV5-1,.,TRBJ2-7,TGCGCCAGCAGCTTGGATGGCTCCAGCTCCTACGAGCAGTACTTC,CASSLDGSSSYEQYF
.,TRBV24-1,.,TRBJ1-2,TGTGCCACCAGTGACTCTCGGGAGAGCGGCTACACCTTC,CATSDSRESGYTF
TRBD2,TRBV14,.,TRBJ2-7,TGTGCCAGCAGCCCGGACACCGGACTAGCGGGAAGGGCCTACGAGCAGTACTTC,CASSPDTGLAGRAYEQYF
.,TRBV5-1,many,TRBJ2-6,TGCGCCAGCAGCAGGGACACCAGCTCTGGGGCCAACGTCCTGACTTTC,CASSRDTSSGANVLTF
.,TRBV19,.,TRBJ2-1,TGTGCCAGTAGGATTGATTCCCGTGGGGGTGAGCAGTTCTTC,CASRIDSRGGEQFF
.,TRBV7-9,many,TRBJ1-4,TGTGCCAGCAGCTTACCGCCTAATGAAAAACTGTTTTTT,CASSLPPNEKLFF
TRBD2,TRBV12-3/TRBV12-4,.,TRBJ2-3,TGTGCCAGCAGTTTGCGGGGGGGCTACGATACGCAGTATTTT,CASSLRGGYDTQYF
TRBD1,TRBV9,.,TRBJ2-3,TGTGCCAGCAGCGCCCGGACAGGGACTAGCACAGATACGCAGTATTTT,CASSARTGTSTDTQYF
.,TRBV10-3,.,TRBJ2-7,TGTGCCATTCAGCGCGGGGTAGACAGGCTAGTGGTGTACTTC,CAIQRGVDRLVVYF
TRBD2,TRBV11-2,few,TRBJ2-5,TGTGCCAGCAGCCCCCCGGGACTAGTGAGTTGGGAGACCCAGTACTTC,CASSPPGLVSWETQYF
TRBD1,TRBV30,.,TRBJ2-7,TGTGCCTGCCAATGGACAGGGAGGAGTCTGGAGCAGTACTTC,CACQWTGRSLEQYF
.,TRBV2,.,TRBJ2-2,TGTGCCAGCAGTGAATGGCTCACGAACACCGGGGAGCTGTTTTTT,CASSEWLTNTGELFF
TRBD2,TRBV28,.,TRBJ2-5,TGTGCCAGCAGTTGGGTTAGCGGGAAAGTCGAAGAGACCCAGTACTTC,CASSWVSGKVEETQYF
TRBD2,TRBV3-1,.,TRBJ2-1,TGTGCCAGCAGCCCCCTATCTAGCGGGGGTTACAATGAGCAGTTCTTC,CASSPLSSGGYNEQFF
TRBD1,TRBV14,few,TRBJ2-5,TGTGCCAGCAGCCGTTTTCAGGGGGCTGGGGAGACCCAGTACTTC,CASSRFQGAGETQYF
.,TRBV28,many,TRBJ2-5,TGTGCCAGCAGTTTTTCACAATACCAAGAGACCCAGTACTTC,CASSFSQYQETQYF
.,TRBV29-1,.,TRBJ2-1,TGCAGCGGCAGACAGCGGAGGAATGAGCAGTTCTTC,CSGRQRRNEQFF
.,TRBV5-6,few,TRBJ1-1,TGTGCCAGCAGCCGAAGAAGGGTCGTGATCACTGAAGCTTTCTTT,CASSRRRVVITEAFF
.,TRBV4-1,.,TRBJ1-1,TGCGCCAGCAGCCAAGATGACCGCTCGTTGAACACTGAAGCTTTCTTT,CASSQDDRSLNTEAFF
.,TRBV6-2/TRBV6-3,.,TRBJ1-5,TGTGCCACCGCAGGGGTTTCTCCCAATCAGCCCCAGCATTTT,CATAGVSPNQPQHF
.,TRBV15,.,TRBJ2-3,TGTGCCACCAGATCCGGGAGCGGCACAGATACGCAGTATTTT,CATRSGSGTDTQYF
TRBD1,TRBV6-5,.,TRBJ1-1,TGTGCCAGCAGTTACCCTCGCCAGGGGGGGAACACTGAAGCTTTCTTT,CASSYPRQGGNTEAFF